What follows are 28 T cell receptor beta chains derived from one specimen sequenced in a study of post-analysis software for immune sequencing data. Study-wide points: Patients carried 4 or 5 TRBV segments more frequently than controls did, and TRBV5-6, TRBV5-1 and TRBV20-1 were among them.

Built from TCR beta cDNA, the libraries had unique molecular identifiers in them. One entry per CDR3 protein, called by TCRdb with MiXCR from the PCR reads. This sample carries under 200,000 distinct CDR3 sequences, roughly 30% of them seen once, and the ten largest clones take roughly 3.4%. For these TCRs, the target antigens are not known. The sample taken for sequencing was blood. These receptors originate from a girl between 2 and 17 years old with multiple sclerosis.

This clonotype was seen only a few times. In nucleotides, the CDR3 is TGTGCCAGCAGAAAGGATCAAGAGACCCAGTACTTC. It encodes CASRKDQETQYF. V usage is TRBV2 and J usage is TRBJ2-5; D ambiguous. Trimming cost V 6 bases and J 2 bases, with 7 bases left between them. This CDR3 region has 12 residues. Looked up from germline, CDR1 is SNHLY and CDR2 is FYNNEI.

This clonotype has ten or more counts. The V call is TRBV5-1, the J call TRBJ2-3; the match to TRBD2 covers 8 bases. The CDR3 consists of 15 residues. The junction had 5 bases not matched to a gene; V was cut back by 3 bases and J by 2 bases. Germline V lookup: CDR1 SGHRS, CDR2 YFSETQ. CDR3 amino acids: CASSSGGRNTDTQYF. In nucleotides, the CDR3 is TGCGCCAGCAGCTCGGGAGGGAGGAACACAGATACGCAGTATTTT.

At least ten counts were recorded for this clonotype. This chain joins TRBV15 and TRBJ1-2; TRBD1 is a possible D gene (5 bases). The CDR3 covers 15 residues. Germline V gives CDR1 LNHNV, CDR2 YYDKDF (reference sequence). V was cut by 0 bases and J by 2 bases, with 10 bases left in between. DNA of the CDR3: TGTGCCACCAGCAGAGAACCCGGGGCGAACTATGGCTACACCTTC. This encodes CATSREPGANYGYTF.

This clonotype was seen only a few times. The CDR3 DNA follows: TGCGCCAGCAGCTTGATCCCGAGACTCCAATTTTACGAGCAGTACTTC. Translating gives CASSLIPRLQFYEQYF. This chain joins TRBV5-1 and TRBJ2-7; D call uncertain. The germline V gene has CDR1 SGHRS and CDR2 YFSETQ. This CDR3 has 16 residues. Trimming stripped 1 base from V and 4 bases from J, with 18 bases between.

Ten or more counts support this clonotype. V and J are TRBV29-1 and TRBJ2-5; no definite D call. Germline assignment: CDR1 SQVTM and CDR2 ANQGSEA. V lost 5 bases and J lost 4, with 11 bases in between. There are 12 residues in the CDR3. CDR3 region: CSVHPFPETQYF. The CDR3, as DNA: TGCAGCGTTCACCCGTTCCCAGAGACCCAGTACTTC.

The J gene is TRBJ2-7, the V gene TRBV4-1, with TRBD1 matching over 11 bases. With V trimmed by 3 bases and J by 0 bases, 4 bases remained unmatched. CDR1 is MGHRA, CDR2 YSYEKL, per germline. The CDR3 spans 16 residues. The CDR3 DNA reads TGCGCCAGCAGCCACTACGGGACAGGGGGCTCCTACGAGCAGTACTTC. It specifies CASSHYGTGGSYEQYF.

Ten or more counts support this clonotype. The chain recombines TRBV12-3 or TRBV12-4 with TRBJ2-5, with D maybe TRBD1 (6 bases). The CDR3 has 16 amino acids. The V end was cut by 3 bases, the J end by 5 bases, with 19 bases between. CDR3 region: CASSFGLKQGRETQYF. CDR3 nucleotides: TGTGCCAGCAGTTTCGGCCTAAAACAGGGAAGGGAGACCCAGTACTTC.

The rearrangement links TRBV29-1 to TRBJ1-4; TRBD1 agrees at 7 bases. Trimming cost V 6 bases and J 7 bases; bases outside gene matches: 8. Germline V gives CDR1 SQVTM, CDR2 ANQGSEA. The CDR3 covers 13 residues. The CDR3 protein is CSVSDRSTEKLFF. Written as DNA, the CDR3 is TGCAGCGTCTCGGACAGGTCAACTGAAAAACTGTTTTTT.

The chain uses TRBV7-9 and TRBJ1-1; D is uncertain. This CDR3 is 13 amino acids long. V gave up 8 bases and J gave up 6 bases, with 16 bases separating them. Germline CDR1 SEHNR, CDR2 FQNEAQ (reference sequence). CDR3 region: CASEWEGTAEAFF. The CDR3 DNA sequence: TGTGCCAGCGAGTGGGAGGGTACCGCTGAAGCTTTCTTT.

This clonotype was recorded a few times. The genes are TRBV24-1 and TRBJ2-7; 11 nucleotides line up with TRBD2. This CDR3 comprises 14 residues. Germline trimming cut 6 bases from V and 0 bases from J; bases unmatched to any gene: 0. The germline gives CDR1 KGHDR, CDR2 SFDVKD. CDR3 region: CATSLAGGSYEQYF. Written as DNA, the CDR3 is TGTGCCACCAGTCTAGCGGGAGGCTCCTACGAGCAGTACTTC.

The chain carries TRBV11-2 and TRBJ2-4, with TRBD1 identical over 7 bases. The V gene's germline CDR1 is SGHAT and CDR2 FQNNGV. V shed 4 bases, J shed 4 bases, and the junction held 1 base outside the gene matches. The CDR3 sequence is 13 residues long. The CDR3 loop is CASSWDSKNIQYF. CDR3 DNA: TGTGCCAGCAGCTGGGACAGTAAAAACATTCAGTACTTC.

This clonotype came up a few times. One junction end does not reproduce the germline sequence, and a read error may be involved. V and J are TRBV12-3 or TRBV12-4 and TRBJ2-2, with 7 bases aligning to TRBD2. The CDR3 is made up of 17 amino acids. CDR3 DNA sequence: TGTGCCAGCAATTTAGGGTCCAGCGGGGAGAAGTCCGGGGAGCTGTTTTTT. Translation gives CASNLGSSGEKSGELFF.

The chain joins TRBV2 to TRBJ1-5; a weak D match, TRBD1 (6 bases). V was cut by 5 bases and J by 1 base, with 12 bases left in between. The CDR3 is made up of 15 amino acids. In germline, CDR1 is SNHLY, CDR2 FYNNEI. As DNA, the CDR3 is TGTGCCAGCAGTAACAGGGATCTGAGCAATCAGCCCCAGCATTTT. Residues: CASSNRDLSNQPQHF.

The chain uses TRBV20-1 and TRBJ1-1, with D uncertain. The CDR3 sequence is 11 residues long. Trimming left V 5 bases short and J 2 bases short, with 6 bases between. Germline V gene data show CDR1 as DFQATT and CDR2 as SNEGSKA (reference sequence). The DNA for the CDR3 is TGCAGTGCTGTAACTAACACTGAAGCTTTCTTT. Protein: CSAVTNTEAFF.

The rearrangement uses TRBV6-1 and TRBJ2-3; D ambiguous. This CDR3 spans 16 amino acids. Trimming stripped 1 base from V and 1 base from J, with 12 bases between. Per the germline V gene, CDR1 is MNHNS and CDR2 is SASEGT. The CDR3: CASSEGGARRTDTQYF. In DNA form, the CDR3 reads TGTGCCAGCAGTGAAGGTGGAGCGCGTCGCACAGATACGCAGTATTTT.

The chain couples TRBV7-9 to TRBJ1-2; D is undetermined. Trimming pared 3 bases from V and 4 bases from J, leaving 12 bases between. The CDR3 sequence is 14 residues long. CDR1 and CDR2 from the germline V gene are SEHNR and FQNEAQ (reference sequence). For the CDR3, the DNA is TGTGCCAGCAGCTTGGACGTTCTAACCTATGGCTACACCTTC. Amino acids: CASSLDVLTYGYTF. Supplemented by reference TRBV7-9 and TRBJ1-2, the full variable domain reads DTGVSQNPRHKITKRGQNVTFRCDPISEHNRLYWYRQTLGQGPEFLTYFQNEAQLEKSRLLSDRFSAERPKGSFSTLEIQRTEQGDSAMYLCASSLDVLTYGYTFGSGTRLTVV.

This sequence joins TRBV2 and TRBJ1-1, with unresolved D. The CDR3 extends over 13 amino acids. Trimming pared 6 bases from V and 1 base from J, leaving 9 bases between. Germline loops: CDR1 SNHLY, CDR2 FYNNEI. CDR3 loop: CASRAEKNTEAFF. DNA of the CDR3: TGTGCCAGCAGGGCAGAAAAGAACACTGAAGCTTTCTTT.

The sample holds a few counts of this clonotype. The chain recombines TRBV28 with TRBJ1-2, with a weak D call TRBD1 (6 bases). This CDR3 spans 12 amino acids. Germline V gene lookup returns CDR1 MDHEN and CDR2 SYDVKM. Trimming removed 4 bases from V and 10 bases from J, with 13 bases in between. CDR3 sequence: CASSSTTGTYTF. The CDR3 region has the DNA TGTGCCAGCAGTTCGACCACAGGGACCTACACCTTC.

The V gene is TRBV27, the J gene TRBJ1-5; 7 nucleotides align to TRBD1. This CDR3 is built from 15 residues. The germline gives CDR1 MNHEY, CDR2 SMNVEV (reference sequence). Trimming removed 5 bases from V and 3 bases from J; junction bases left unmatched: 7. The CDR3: CASSPPTGFNQPQHF. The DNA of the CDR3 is TGTGCCAGCAGTCCGCCGACAGGGTTCAATCAGCCCCAGCATTTT.

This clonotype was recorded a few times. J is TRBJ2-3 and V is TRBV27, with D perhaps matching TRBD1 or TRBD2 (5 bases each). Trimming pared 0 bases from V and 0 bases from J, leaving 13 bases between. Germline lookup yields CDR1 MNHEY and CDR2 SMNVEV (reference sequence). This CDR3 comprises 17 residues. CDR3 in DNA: TGTGCCAGCAGTTTATCGAGGGGACGAAGAAGCACAGATACGCAGTATTTT. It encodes CASSLSRGRRSTDTQYF.

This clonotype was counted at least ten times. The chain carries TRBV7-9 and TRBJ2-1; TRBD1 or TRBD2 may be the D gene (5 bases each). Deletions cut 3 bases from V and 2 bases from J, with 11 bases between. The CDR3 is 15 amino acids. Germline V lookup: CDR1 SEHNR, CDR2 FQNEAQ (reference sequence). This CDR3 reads CASSFGAIAYNEQFF. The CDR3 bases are TGTGCCAGCAGCTTCGGGGCCATCGCCTACAATGAGCAGTTCTTC.

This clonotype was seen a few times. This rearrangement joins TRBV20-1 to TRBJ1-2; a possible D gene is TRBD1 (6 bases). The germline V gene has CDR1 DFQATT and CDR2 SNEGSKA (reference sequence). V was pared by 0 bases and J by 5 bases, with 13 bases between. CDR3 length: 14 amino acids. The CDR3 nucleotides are TGCAGTGCTAGAGACCCCGGGACATTATATGGCTACACCTTC. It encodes CSARDPGTLYGYTF.

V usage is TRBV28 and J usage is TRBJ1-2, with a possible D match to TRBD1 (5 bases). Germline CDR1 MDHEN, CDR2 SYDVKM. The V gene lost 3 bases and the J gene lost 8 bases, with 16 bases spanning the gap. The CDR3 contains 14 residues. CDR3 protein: CASSFVGQGTGYTF. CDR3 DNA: TGTGCCAGCAGTTTCGTAGGGCAGGGTACAGGCTACACCTTC.

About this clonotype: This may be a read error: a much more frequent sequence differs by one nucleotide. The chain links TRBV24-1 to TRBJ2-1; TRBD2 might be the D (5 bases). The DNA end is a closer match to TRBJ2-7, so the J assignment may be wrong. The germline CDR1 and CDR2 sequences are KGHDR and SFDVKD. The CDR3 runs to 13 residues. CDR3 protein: CATSDQDYNEQYF. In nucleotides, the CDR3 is TGTGCCACCAGTGACCAAGACTACAATGAGCAGTACTTC.

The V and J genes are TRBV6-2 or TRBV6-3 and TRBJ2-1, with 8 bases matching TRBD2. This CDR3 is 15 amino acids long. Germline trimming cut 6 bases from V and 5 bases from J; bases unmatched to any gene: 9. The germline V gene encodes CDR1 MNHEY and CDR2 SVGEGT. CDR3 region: CASRHGRASNNEQFF. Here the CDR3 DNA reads TGTGCCAGCAGACACGGGAGGGCTTCCAACAATGAGCAGTTCTTC.

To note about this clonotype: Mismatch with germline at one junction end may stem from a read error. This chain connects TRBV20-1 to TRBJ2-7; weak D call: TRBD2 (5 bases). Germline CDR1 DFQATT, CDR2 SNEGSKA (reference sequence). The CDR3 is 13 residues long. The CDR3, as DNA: TGCAGTGCCAGAGGAGGCAGGACCTACGAGCAGTACTTC. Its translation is CSARGGRTYEQYF.

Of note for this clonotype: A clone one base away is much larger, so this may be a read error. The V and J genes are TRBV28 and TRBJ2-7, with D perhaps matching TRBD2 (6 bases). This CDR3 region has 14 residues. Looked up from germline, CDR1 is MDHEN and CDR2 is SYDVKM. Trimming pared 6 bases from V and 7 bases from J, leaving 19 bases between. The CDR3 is CASRLIFSGREQYF. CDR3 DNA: TGTGCCAGCAGGTTAATTTTTTCGGGGAGGGAGCAGTACTTC.

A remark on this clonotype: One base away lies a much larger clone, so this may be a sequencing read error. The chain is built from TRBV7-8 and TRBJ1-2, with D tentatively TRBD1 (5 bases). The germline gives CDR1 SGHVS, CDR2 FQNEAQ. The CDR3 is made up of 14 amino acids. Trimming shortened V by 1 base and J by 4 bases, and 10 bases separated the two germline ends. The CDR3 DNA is TGTGCCAGCAGCTTAGACAGGAAGGGCTATGGCTACACCTTC. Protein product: CASSLDRKGYGYTF.